This paragraph reports one T cell receptor (beta chain). This clone was counted only a few times. What this receptor recognizes is not known. Within one base of it there is no much larger clone, and no base qualities were kept. The data derive from a study of blood T cell repertoires in COVID-19 (TCRdb year 2020). Describing the broader study: Collaborator samples came from the United States, Italy and Spain and covered acute and convalescent phases of COVID-19. Subjects who had been exposed to COVID-19, were actively infected with it, or had recovered from it provided the deeply sampled blood TCRbeta repertoires that made up the dataset. The material from the prospective study consisted of cDNA or gDNA derived from T cells, B-cell-depleted T cells, or PBMCs. The sample metadata nearly always contained a de-identified subject ID, COVID-19 status, age in years and sex. The repertoires were made available in a free public database intended to serve as a resource for research on the immune response to SARS-CoV-2. The samples were drawn from the first 160 participants of the ongoing ImmuneRACE study and from 1,254 subjects provided by 6 global collaborators. HLA class I and class II types, where available, came from metadata supplied by the sample provider rather than from assay-based typing.

Findings and caveats that apply to the study as a whole: The quantity of clinical and demographic metadata differed by source and by participant and was supplied without curation.

CDR3 length: 15 amino acids, cysteine to phenylalanine. Only the CDR3 region is kept as DNA, spanning 45 bases read in frame from base 1. V is reduced by 0 bases and J by 9 bases, leaving a spacing of 12 bases between them. CDR1 and CDR2, looked up from the germline V gene (reference sequence), are LGHDT and YNNKEL. TCRbeta CDR3 regions were amplified from genomic DNA using the immunoSEQ Assay, a bias-controlled multiplex PCR. In the authors' own workflow: Within the assay, amplification of reference gene primers was used to estimate how many nucleated cells each sample contained. To quantify the absolute abundance of each unique TCRbeta CDR3 rearrangement, sequence reads were collapsed and filtered. For each sample, productive Simpson clonality was calculated as the square root of Simpson's diversity index over productive rearrangements. Not all clones reach the TCRdb copy of this immuneACCESS table, which keeps in-frame sequences only. Checked studies attribute under half of the gap to unresolved V genes and leave the rest unexplained. Clone size and the V and J calls come from that table; the DNA yielded D and trimming. The sample yields 40,000 to 55,000 clones; 82% were counted once. The ten largest account for 4.2% of the sample.

The collaborating institutions used their own protocols to collect whole blood in K2EDTA tubes. Collaborator samples were shipped for TCRbeta analysis as frozen whole blood, isolated PBMCs, or DNA extracted from either sample type. This receptor was identified in an older woman with acute or convalescent COVID-19. The V and J genes are TRBV3-1 (or the pseudogene TRBV3-2) and TRBJ1-6, with TRBD1 as a weak D call on 5 bases. Sequenced input: peripheral blood. The CDR3 reads as follows: CASSQEGGWSSPLHF. Read as DNA, the sequence is TGTGCCAGCAGCCAAGAGGGGGGATGGAGTTCACCCCTCCACTTT.